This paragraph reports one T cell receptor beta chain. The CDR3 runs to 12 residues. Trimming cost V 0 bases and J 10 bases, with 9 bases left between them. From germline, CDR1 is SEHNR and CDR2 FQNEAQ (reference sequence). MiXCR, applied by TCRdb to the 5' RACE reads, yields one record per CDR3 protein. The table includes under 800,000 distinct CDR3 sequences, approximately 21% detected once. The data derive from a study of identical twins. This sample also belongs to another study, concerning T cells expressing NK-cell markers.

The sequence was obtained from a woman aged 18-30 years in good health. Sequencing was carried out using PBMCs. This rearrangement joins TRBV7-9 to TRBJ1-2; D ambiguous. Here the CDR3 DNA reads TGTGCCAGCAGCTTAGCTCCGGGTTACTACACCTTC. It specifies CASSLAPGYYTF.